This T cell receptor beta chain was identified in a study of early T cells in non-severe SARS-CoV-2 infection. Unmatched junction bases numbered 10, after V lost 5 bases and J lost 8 bases. The germline V gene encodes CDR1 DFQATT and CDR2 SNEGSKA (reference sequence). The CDR3 consists of 14 residues. TCRdb re-derived calls from the 5' RACE reads in MiXCR, one entry per CDR3 protein. Of about 53,000 distinct CDR3 sequences listed, around 12% are singletons. This sample comprised whole blood, obtained at baseline. The chain links TRBV20-1 to TRBJ2-1; 9 bases align to TRBD2. The TCR sequence derives from an adult who was a healthcare worker with PCR-confirmed SARS-CoV-2 infection or an uninfected control (not recorded which). CDR3 sequence reads: CSAGGGRGKDEQFF. CDR3 in DNA: TGCAGTGCTGGAGGCGGGAGGGGAAAGGATGAGCAGTTCTTC.